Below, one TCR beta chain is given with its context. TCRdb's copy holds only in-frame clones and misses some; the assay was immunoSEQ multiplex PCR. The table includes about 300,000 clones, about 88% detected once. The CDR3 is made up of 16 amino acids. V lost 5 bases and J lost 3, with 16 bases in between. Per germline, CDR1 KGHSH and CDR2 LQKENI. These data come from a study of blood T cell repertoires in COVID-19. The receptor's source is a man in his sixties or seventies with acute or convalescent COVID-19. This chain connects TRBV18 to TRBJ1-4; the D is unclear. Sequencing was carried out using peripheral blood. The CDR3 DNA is TGTGCCAGCTCATCAGGACTTCTTGGGGCTAATGAAAAACTGTTTTTT. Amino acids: CASSSGLLGANEKLFF. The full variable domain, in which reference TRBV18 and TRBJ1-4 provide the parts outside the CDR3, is NAGVMQNPRHLVRRRGQEARLRCSPMKGHSHVYWYRQLPEEGLKFMVYLQKENIIDESGMPKERFSAEFPKEGPSILRIQQVVRGDSAAYFCASSSGLLGANEKLFFGSGTQLSVL.